One sample yielded the 21 T cell receptor beta chains listed below, sequenced in a study of blood T cells in healthy people across ages. Combining a sample-barcoded 5' primer with a J-beta primer mix, a second PCR ran for roughly 6 to 11 cycles. One entry per CDR3 protein results from TCRdb running MiXCR on the 5' RACE reads. The top ten hold more than 7.5% of the sample, which has fewer than 800,000 distinct CDR3 sequences, more than 20% seen once. These data were also reused for a study on T cells of mothers and their children.

Sequenced sample: blood. The receptors were gathered from a boy younger than 18 in good health.

This clonotype was seen a handful of times. The chain recombines TRBV5-1 with TRBJ1-6; D call uncertain. CDR3 length equals 15 residues. Germline V CDR1 and CDR2: SGHRS, YFSETQ. The ends were cut back, 0 bases at V and 2 bases at J, with 6 bases in the middle. For the CDR3, the DNA is TGCGCCAGCAGCTTGGGGGTAGCCTATAATTCACCCCTCCACTTT. As protein: CASSLGVAYNSPLHF.

The chain is built from TRBV4-2 and TRBJ2-1; D not certain. The J call may be wrong; the DNA end is better matched by TRBJ2-5. CDR1 LGHNA and CDR2 YNFKEQ come from the germline V gene. This CDR3 has 14 amino acids. The CDR3 sequence is CASSQEGYSETQYF. DNA for the CDR3: TGTGCCAGCAGCCAAGAAGGGTACTCCGAGACCCAGTACTTC.

V is TRBV7-2 and J is TRBJ2-6; 8 bases match TRBD1. V lost 0 bases, J lost 3 bases, and 7 bases stayed unmatched. CDR1 and CDR2 from the germline V gene are SGHTA and FQGNSA. The CDR3 is 18 residues long. The CDR3 DNA sequence: TGTGCCAGCAGCTTAGCTGGGCAGGGGGCGCTTGGGGCCAACGTCCTGACTTTC. Amino acids: CASSLAGQGALGANVLTF. The full variable domain, with the rest looked up from reference TRBV7-2 and TRBJ2-6, is GAGVSQSPSNKVTEKGKDVELRCDPISGHTALYWYRQSLGQGLEFLIYFQGNSAPDKSGLPSDRFSAERTGGSVSTLTIQRTQQEDSAVYLCASSLAGQGALGANVLTFGAGSRLTVL.

This chain uses TRBV7-2 with TRBJ1-2; TRBD1 matches at 9 bases. Germline CDR1 is SGHTA and CDR2 is FQGNSA. This CDR3 is built from 14 residues. J gave up 5 bases and V 2 bases, and 3 bases lay outside the gene matches. In DNA form, the CDR3 reads TGTGCCAGCAGCTTACGGGGGACAGGGTATGGCTACACCTTC. This gives the protein CASSLRGTGYGYTF.

V usage is TRBV27 and J usage is TRBJ2-2; the match to TRBD2 covers 9 bases. The V and J ends lost 7 bases and 10 bases, in that order; junction bases with no gene match: 7. From germline, CDR1 is MNHEY and CDR2 SMNVEV (reference sequence). The CDR3 runs to 13 residues. CDR3 nucleotide sequence: TGTGCCAGCAATGCGGGGGGGCCTGAGGAGCTGTTTTTT. Translation gives CASNAGGPEELFF.

The chain couples TRBV6-1 to TRBJ2-7; possible D gene TRBD2, 5 bases. Looked up from germline, CDR1 is MNHNS and CDR2 is SASEGT. V was shortened by 7 bases and J by 3 bases, with 19 bases between the two germline ends. The CDR3 loop spans 15 amino acids. CDR3 amino acids: CASIEGFAVGYEQYF. CDR3 in DNA: TGTGCCAGCATTGAGGGATTCGCAGTGGGCTACGAGCAGTACTTC.

The chain combines TRBV7-6 with TRBJ2-1, with TRBD2 matching 8 bases. V gave up 1 base and J gave up 8 bases; unmatched junction bases: 1. The germline V gene encodes CDR1 SGHVS and CDR2 FNYEAQ. The CDR3 sequence is 13 residues long. The CDR3, as DNA: TGTGCCAGCAGCTTAGGGCGGGGGGATGAGCAGTTCTTC. Its protein product is CASSLGRGDEQFF.

This clonotype was seen a few times. The gene calls are TRBV7-8 and TRBJ2-1; 8 positions match TRBD2. This CDR3 spans 17 amino acids. The germline CDR1 and CDR2 sequences are SGHVS and FQNEAQ. The trim removed 3 bases at V and 2 bases at J, leaving 9 bases unmatched. CDR3 amino acids: CASSLVAGGGPYNEQFF. DNA for the CDR3: TGTGCCAGCAGCTTGGTCGCGGGGGGAGGGCCCTACAATGAGCAGTTCTTC.

This clonotype occurred a few times. The genes are TRBV2 and TRBJ2-7; weak D call: TRBD1 (6 bases). Deletions cut 2 bases from V and 5 bases from J, with 7 bases between. Germline V CDR1 and CDR2: SNHLY, FYNNEI. This CDR3 region has 12 residues. The CDR3 DNA follows: TGTGCCAGCAGTGAACAGGGGAACGAGCAGTACTTC. Protein sequence: CASSEQGNEQYF.

The V gene is TRBV9, the J gene TRBJ2-5; TRBD2 agrees at 15 bases. The CDR3 has 18 amino acids. The V gene end was trimmed by 6 bases and the J gene end by 3 bases; junction bases not matched to a gene: 12. Germline CDR1 is SGDLS and CDR2 is YYNGEE. The DNA of the CDR3 is TGTGCCAGCACGGGGCATCCGGGACTAGCGGGAGGAGAAGAGACCCAGTACTTC. It translates to CASTGHPGLAGGEETQYF.

The table lists this clonotype with a few counts. The chain joins TRBV29-1 to TRBJ2-5; possible D gene TRBD2, 6 bases. This CDR3 comprises 13 residues. The V end lost 3 bases, the J end lost 5 bases, and 13 bases lay between the germline ends. Germline V gene data show CDR1 as SQVTM and CDR2 as ANQGSEA. The CDR3 loop is CSVEGGRAETQYF. In nucleotides, the CDR3 is TGCAGCGTTGAGGGGGGACGGGCGGAGACCCAGTACTTC.

The gene calls are TRBV20-1 and TRBJ2-1; 7 bases are shared with TRBD2. The CDR3 covers 13 residues. Trimming took 7 bases from V and 7 from J; bases not matched to a gene: 10. CDR1 is DFQATT and CDR2 is SNEGSKA in the germline V gene (reference sequence). CDR3 residues: CSGTGGGGNEQFF. The DNA of the CDR3 is TGCAGTGGTACTGGTGGCGGGGGAAATGAGCAGTTCTTC.

J is TRBJ2-2 and V is TRBV12-3 or TRBV12-4; 8 positions match TRBD2. The CDR3 is 15 amino acids. Germline trimming cut 3 bases from V and 8 bases from J; bases unmatched to any gene: 8. The CDR3 region has the DNA TGTGCCAGCAGTTTCGGCGCGGGAGGATCGGGGGAGCTGTTTTTT. It yields the protein CASSFGAGGSGELFF.

With regard to this clonotype: The junction does not match germline at one end; this may be a read error. V is TRBV20-1 and J is TRBJ2-2, with 7 positions matching TRBD1. This CDR3 is built from 14 residues. Germline values: CDR1 DFQATT, CDR2 SNEGSKA (reference sequence). CDR3 in DNA: TGCAGTGCTAGGGTAACAGGGGACACCGGGAAGCTGTTTTTT. Translated, it gives CSARVTGDTGKLFF.

This clonotype was observed a single time. CDR3: CASSSFSDRGTFF. In nucleotides, the CDR3 is TGTGCCAGCAGCTCCTTCTCGGACAGGGGAACTTTCTTT. The genes are TRBV7-9 and TRBJ1-1, with TRBD1 matching 9 bases. Losses at the gene ends were 4 bases for V and 12 bases for J; bases not matched to a gene: 9. From germline, CDR1 is SEHNR and CDR2 FQNEAQ (reference sequence). This CDR3 region has 13 residues.

This clonotype was counted a few times. The V gene is TRBV9, the J gene TRBJ2-2; D not resolved. Between the trimmed V and J ends, which lost 4 bases and 0 bases, there was a span of 13 bases. CDR3 length: 16 amino acids. Germline values: CDR1 SGDLS, CDR2 YYNGEE. The CDR3 bases are TGTGCCAGCAGCCCCTCGGGCCACGCGAACACCGGGGAGCTGTTTTTT. Translating it yields CASSPSGHANTGELFF.

This chain links TRBV10-2 with TRBJ2-5; 9 bases match TRBD2. This CDR3 has 16 amino acids. V lost 2 bases, J lost 4 bases, and 8 bases stayed unmatched. Germline assignment: CDR1 WSHSY and CDR2 SAAADI. For the CDR3, the DNA is TGCGCCAGCAGTGAGCCCACAGCGGGAGGAATAGAGACCCAGTACTTC. It is translated as CASSEPTAGGIETQYF.

CDR3 loop: CASSKLAVIANTGELFF. In DNA form, the CDR3 reads TGTGCCAGCAGCAAACTAGCGGTCATCGCGAACACCGGGGAGCTGTTTTTT. The chain couples TRBV7-8 to TRBJ2-2; TRBD2 matches 8 bases. This CDR3 spans 17 amino acids. V lost 5 bases and J lost 0; bases outside the gene matches: 8. CDR1 SGHVS and CDR2 FQNEAQ come from the germline V gene.

This clonotype was seen once. At one end, the junction sequence differs from germline, possibly due to a read error. This sequence joins TRBV4-1 and TRBJ1-5; possible D gene TRBD1, 5 bases. The CDR3 runs to 15 residues. Germline V gene sequence: CDR1 MGHRA, CDR2 YSYEKL. In DNA, the CDR3 is TGCGCCAGTAGCCAAGATACAGGTTTGAGTCAGCCCCAGCATTTT. Its translation: CASSQDTGLSQPQHF.

This clonotype has only a few counts. The chain links TRBV15 to TRBJ2-7; 7 bases line up with TRBD2. CDR1 LNHNV and CDR2 YYDKDF come from the germline V gene (reference sequence). The CDR3 is made up of 14 amino acids. V lost 0 bases, J lost 5 bases, and 4 bases stayed unmatched. CDR3 nucleotide sequence: TGTGCCACCAGCAGAGAATTCGCGGGAGACGAGCAGTACTTC. Its translation: CATSREFAGDEQYF.

This clonotype was observed a handful of times. One junction end does not reproduce the germline sequence, and a read error may be involved. This chain joins TRBV7-9 and TRBJ1-2; D call uncertain. Germline lookup yields CDR1 SEHNR and CDR2 FQNEAQ (reference sequence). CDR3 length equals 14 residues. CDR3 protein: CANSLGTQSYGYTF. The DNA of the CDR3 is TGTGCCAACAGCCTAGGAACGCAGAGCTATGGCTACACCTTC.